The text below deals with one TCR beta chain. This sample was taken from a study of radiation and T cells in renal cell carcinoma. V was clipped by 4 bases and J by 0 bases, with 15 bases between them. CDR3 length: 16 amino acids. Germline V gene data show CDR1 as WSHSY and CDR2 as SAAADI. Method: immunoSEQ multiplex PCR; TCRdb's copy keeps in-frame clones and lacks some. The table lists roughly 120,000 clones, roughly four fifths of them singletons, with over 1.5% in the top ten. Specified time point: blood 2 weeks post-SBRT. Stated treatment: 15 Gy SBRT to primary tumor, nephrectomy 4 weeks later. The chain combines TRBV10-2 with TRBJ1-1; no reliable D call. This receptor was taken from a woman aged 55-69 years with renal cell carcinoma. Material: blood, obtained from a patient whose treatment included radiotherapy and nephrectomy. The CDR3 DNA is TGCGCCAGCAGTGCCAGCGGGGTGGCGGTGAACACTGAAGCTTTCTTT. Translation: CASSASGVAVNTEAFF.